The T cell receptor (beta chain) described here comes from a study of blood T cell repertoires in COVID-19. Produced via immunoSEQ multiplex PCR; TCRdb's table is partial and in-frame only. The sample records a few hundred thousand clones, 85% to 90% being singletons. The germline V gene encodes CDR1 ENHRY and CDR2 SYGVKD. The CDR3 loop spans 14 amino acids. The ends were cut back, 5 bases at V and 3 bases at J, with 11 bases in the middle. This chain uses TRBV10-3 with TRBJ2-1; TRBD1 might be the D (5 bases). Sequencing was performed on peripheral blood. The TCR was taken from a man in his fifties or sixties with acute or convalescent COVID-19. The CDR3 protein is CAISFSDIYNEQFF. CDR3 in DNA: TGTGCCATCAGTTTCTCGGACATCTACAATGAGCAGTTCTTC.